This entry concerns a single TCR beta chain. Its target is not known. Adult Caucasians living in Nashville, Tennessee made up all of the donors. This specimen comes from a study of shared clonotypes between healthy human individuals. Study details: Each donor's CD4 naive and CD4 memory cells filled three plates apiece, CD8 naive two, and CD8 memory one.

As originally analysed: ImmunoSEQ gave junction-only sequences without quality scores, so filtering differed. Some clones are missing from TCRdb's copy, which holds only in-frame ones; the method was immunoSEQ multiplex PCR. That table is the source of V, J and clone size, and D and trimming were worked out from the DNA. Seen here are about 600,000 clones, approximately 97% observed once, and the top ten hold 0.055% to 0.07%. Whole-study findings and limits: A generally larger estimated richness was seen in naive subsets than in memory subsets.

From germline, CDR1 is LNHNV and CDR2 YYDKDF (reference sequence). There are 16 residues in the CDR3. V was clipped by 5 bases and J by 1 base; unmatched bases: 10. Input material: naive CD4+ T cells sorted from blood. Subset here: CD45RA+ positively selected. The receptor comes from a woman in her 30s in good health. The chain employs TRBV15 and TRBJ2-7; 8 bases match TRBD1. The chain's CDR3 is CATSLQGVAGSYEQYF. CDR3 DNA: TGTGCCACCAGCTTACAGGGGGTGGCTGGGTCCTACGAGCAGTACTTC.